This TCR beta chain was observed in a study of T cell changes during pregnancy in multiple sclerosis (dated by TCRdb to about 2019). The study in broad terms: In women with multiple sclerosis, the researchers looked at how the T cell repertoire shifted as pregnancy progressed.

The CDR3 goes from the cysteine to the phenylalanine over 15 residues. The read is trimmed to its CDR3 DNA, 45 bases read in frame from base 1. V is shortened by 5 bases, J by 5 bases, and the region joining them spans 18 bases. The germline V gene gives CDR1 as SGHVS and CDR2 as FNYEAQ. The method was the immunoSEQ multiplex PCR assay. Drawn from immuneACCESS, this table holds only the in-frame rearrangements with V and J called that TCRdb kept. Clones are partly lost; checked studies trace under half to an unresolved V gene and leave the rest unexplained. This sample is represented by about 71,000 clones; approximately 92% of them were singletons. The top ten clonotypes cover roughly 1.2% of the sample. On this clone itself: Its antigen remains unidentified. No base-level quality is on record; no much larger clone is a single base apart.

The chain was built from TRBV7-6 and TRBJ1-1; a confident D gene designation cannot be given. This TCR derives from a female donor with multiple sclerosis, enrolled in a pregnancy study. This specimen was peripheral blood, taken in the third trimester of pregnancy. The encoded CDR3 is CASSLSGGSLTEAFF. The nucleotide sequence reads TGTGCCAGCAGCCTCTCGGGAGGGTCCTTGACTGAAGCTTTCTTT. Where the CDR3 stops, the reference TRBV7-6 and TRBJ1-1 genes take over; the full variable domain is GAGVSQSPRYKVTKRGQDVALRCDPISGHVSLYWYRQALGQGPEFLTYFNYEAQQDKSGLPNDRFSAERPEGSISTLTIQRTEQRDSAMYRCASSLSGGSLTEAFFGQGTRLTVV.